This T cell receptor beta chain appears in the sequencing data of a study of response to subunit inactivated influenza vaccine. This clonotype was seen a few times. Each CDR3 protein gets one entry after TCRdb re-called the RT-PCR reads with MiXCR. Of around 710,000 distinct CDR3 sequences in the sample, about 15% were seen once. V lost 4 bases, J lost 4 bases, and 14 bases lay in between. The CDR3 totals 15 residues. Germline loops: CDR1 SGDLS, CDR2 YYNGEE. This sequence joins TRBV9 and TRBJ2-2, with D perhaps TRBD1 (6 bases). The sample was PBMCs from blood, taken roughly 15 days before vaccination. The origin of this receptor is a man between 50 and 59 years old who received an inactivated influenza vaccine. The DNA of the CDR3 is TGTGCCAGCAGCAAAGGAGACAGGAGCACCGGGGAGCTGTTTTTT. Translation gives CASSKGDRSTGELFF. The full variable domain, with the rest looked up from reference TRBV9 and TRBJ2-2, is DSGVTQTPKHLITATGQRVTLRCSPRSGDLSVYWYQQSLDQGLQFLIQYYNGEERAKGNILERFSAQQFPDLHSELNLSSLELGDSALYFCASSKGDRSTGELFFGEGSRLTVL.